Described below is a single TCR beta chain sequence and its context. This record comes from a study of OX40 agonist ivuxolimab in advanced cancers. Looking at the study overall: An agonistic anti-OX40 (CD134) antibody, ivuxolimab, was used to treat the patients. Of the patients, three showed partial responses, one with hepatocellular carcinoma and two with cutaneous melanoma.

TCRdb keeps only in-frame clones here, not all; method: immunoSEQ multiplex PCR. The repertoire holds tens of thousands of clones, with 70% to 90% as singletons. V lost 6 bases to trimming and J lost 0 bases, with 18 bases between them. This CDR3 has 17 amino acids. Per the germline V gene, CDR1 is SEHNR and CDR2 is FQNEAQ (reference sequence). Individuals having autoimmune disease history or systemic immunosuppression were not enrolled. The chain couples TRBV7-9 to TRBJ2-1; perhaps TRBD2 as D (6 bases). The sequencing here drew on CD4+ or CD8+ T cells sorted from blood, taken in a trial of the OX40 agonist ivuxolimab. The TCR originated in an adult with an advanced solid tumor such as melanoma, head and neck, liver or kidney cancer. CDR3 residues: CASRRGDSGLSYNEQFF. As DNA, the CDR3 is TGTGCCAGCAGGCGGGGTGATAGCGGTCTCTCCTACAATGAGCAGTTCTTC.